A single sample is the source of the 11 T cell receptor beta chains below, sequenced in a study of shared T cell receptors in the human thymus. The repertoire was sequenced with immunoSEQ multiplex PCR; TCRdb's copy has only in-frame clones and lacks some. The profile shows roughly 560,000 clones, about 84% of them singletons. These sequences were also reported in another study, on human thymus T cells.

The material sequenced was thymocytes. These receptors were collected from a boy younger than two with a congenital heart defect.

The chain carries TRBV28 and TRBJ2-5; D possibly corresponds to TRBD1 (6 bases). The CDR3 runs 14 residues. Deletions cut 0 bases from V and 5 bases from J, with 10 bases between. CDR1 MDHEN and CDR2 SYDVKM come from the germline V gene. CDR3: CASSLCRGRETQYF. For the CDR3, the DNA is TGTGCCAGCAGTTTATGCAGGGGCCGGGAGACCCAGTACTTC.

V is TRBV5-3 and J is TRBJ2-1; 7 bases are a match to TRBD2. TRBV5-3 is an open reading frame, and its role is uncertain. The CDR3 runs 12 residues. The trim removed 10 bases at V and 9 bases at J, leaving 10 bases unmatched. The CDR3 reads CAGREVRGEQFF. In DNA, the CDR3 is TGTGCCGGGAGGGAGGTGCGGGGTGAGCAGTTCTTC.

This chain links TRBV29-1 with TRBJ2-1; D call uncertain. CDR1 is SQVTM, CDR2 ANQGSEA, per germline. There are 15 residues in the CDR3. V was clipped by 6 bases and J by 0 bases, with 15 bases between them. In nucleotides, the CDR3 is TGCAGCGTCCTGACTTCCTGGAGCTCCTACAATGAGCAGTTCTTC. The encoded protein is CSVLTSWSSYNEQFF.

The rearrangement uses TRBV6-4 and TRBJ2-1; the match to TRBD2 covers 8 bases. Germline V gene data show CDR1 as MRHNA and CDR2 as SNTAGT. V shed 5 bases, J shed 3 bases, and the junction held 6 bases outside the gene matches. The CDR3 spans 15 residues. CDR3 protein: CASSLGTRGYNEQFF. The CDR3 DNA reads TGTGCCAGCAGTCTAGGGACTAGGGGCTACAATGAGCAGTTCTTC.

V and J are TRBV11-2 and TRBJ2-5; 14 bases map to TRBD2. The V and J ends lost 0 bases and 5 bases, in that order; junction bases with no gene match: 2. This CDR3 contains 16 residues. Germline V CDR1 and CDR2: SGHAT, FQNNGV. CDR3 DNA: TGTGCCAGCAGCTTAGATCGGACTAGCGGGAGGGAGACCCAGTACTTC. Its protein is CASSLDRTSGRETQYF.

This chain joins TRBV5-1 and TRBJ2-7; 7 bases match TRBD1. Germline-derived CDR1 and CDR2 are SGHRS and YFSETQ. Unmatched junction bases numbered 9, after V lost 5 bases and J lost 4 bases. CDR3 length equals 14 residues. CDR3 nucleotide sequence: TGCGCCAGCAGGCACCGGGACAGCCAGTACGAGCAGTACTTC. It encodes CASRHRDSQYEQYF. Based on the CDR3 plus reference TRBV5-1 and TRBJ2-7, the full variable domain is KAGVTQTPRYLIKTRGQQVTLSCSPISGHRSVSWYQQTPGQGLQFLFEYFSETQRNKGNFPGRFSGRQFSNSRSEMNVSTLELGDSALYLCASRHRDSQYEQYFGPGTRLTVT.

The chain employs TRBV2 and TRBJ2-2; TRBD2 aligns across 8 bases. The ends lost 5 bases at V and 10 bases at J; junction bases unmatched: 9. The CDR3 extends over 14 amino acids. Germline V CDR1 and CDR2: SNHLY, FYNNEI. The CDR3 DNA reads TGTGCCAGCAGTTTTAGCGGGAAGGTCGAGGAGCTGTTTTTT. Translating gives CASSFSGKVEELFF.

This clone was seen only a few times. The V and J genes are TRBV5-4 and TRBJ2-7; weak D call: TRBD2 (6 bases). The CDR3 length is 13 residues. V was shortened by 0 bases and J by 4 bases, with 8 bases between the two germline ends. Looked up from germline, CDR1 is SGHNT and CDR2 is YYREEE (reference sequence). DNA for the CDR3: TGTGCCAGCAGCTTGGGGAGGGAGTACGAGCAGTACTTC. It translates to CASSLGREYEQYF.

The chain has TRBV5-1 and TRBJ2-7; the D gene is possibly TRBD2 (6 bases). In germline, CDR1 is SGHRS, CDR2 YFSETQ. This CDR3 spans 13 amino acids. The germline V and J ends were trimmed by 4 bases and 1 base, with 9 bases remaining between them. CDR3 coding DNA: TGCGCCAGCAGCCGGGAGCGGTCCTACGAGCAGTACTTC. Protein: CASSRERSYEQYF.

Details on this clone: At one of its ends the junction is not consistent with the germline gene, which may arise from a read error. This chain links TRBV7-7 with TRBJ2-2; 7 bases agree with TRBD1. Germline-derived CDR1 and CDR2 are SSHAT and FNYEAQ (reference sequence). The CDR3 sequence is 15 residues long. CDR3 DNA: TGTGCTAGCAGCGATGGACAGGATGCCCCCGGGGAGCTGTTTTTT. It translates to CASSDGQDAPGELFF.

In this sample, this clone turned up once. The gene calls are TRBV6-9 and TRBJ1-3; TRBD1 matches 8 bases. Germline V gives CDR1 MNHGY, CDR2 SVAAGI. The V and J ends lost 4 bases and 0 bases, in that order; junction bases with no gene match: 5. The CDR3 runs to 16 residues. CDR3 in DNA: TGTGCCAGCAGTTGGGGGACAGGCTGCTCTGGAAACACCATATATTTT. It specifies CASSWGTGCSGNTIYF.